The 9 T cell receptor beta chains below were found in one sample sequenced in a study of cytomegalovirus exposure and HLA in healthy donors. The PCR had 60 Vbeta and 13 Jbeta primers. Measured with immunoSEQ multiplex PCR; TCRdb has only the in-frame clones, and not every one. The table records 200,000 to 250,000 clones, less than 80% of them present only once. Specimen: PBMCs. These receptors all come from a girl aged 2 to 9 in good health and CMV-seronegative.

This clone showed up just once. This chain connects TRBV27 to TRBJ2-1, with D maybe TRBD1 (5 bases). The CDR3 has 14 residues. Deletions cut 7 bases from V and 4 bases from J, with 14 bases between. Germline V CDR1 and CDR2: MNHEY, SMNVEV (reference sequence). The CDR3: CASNLGAGYNEQFF. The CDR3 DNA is TGTGCCAGCAACCTAGGGGCAGGGTACAATGAGCAGTTCTTC.

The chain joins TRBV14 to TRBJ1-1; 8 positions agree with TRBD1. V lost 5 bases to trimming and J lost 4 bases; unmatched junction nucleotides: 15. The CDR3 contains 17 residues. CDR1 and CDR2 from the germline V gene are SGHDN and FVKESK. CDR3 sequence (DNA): TGTGCCAGCAGCGCCCGGACAGGGCATTATGCAGGCACTGAAGCTTTCTTT. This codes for CASSARTGHYAGTEAFF. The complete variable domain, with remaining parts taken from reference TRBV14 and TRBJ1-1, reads EAGVTQFPSHSVIEKGQTVTLRCDPISGHDNLYWYRRVMGKEIKFLLHFVKESKQDESGMPNNRFLAERTGGTYSTLKVQPAELEDSGVYFCASSARTGHYAGTEAFFGQGTRLTVV.

The CDR3 is CASSLARTSYEQYF. CDR3 sequence (DNA): TGCGCCAGCAGCTTGGCCAGAACCTCCTACGAGCAGTACTTC. V is TRBV5-1 and J is TRBJ2-7, with unresolved D. This CDR3 is built from 14 residues. V was pared by 0 bases and J by 0 bases, with 7 bases between. Looked up from germline, CDR1 is SGHRS and CDR2 is YFSETQ.

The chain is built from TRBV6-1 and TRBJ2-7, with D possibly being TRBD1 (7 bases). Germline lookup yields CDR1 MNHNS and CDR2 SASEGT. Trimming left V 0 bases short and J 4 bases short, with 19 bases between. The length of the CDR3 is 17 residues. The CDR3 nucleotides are TGTGCCAGCAGTGAAGCAGAGGCCGCAGGGGGGTTTTACGAGCAGTACTTC. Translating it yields CASSEAEAAGGFYEQYF.

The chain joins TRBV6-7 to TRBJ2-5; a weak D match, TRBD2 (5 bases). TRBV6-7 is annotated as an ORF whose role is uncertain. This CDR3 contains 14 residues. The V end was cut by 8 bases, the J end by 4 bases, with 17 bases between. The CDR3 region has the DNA TGTGCCAGCTCGGGCCATGGGAGAAGAGAGACCCAGTACTTC. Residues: CASSGHGRRETQYF.

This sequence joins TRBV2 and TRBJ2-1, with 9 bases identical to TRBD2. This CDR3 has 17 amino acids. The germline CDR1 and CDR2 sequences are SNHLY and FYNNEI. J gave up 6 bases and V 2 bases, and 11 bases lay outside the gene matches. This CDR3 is CASSEPLAGGFSNEQFF. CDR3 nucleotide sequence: TGTGCCAGCAGTGAACCTTTGGCGGGAGGGTTTTCCAATGAGCAGTTCTTC.

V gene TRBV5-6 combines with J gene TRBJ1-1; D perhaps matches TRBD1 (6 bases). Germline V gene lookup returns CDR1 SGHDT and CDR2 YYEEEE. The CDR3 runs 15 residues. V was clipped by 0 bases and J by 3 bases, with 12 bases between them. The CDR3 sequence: CASSLDRVRHTEAFF. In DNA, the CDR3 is TGTGCCAGCAGCTTGGACAGGGTTCGACACACTGAAGCTTTCTTT.

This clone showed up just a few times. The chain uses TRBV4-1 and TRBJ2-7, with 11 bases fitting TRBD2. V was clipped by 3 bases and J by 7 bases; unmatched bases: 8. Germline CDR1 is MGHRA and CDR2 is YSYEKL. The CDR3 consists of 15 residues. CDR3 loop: CASSQGLGLADEQYF. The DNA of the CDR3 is TGCGCCAGCAGCCAGGGACTGGGACTAGCGGATGAGCAGTACTTC.

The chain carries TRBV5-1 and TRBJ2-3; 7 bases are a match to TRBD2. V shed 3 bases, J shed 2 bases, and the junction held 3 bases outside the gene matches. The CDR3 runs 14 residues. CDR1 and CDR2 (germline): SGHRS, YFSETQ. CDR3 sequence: CASSWSGATDTQYF. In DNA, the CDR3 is TGCGCCAGCAGCTGGAGCGGGGCCACAGATACGCAGTATTTT. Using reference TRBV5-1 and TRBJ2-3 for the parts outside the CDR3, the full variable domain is KAGVTQTPRYLIKTRGQQVTLSCSPISGHRSVSWYQQTPGQGLQFLFEYFSETQRNKGNFPGRFSGRQFSNSRSEMNVSTLELGDSALYLCASSWSGATDTQYFGPGTRLTVL.